Listed below are T cell receptor beta chains from one sample, sequenced in a study of glioma-infiltrating T cells after dendritic cell vaccination. Clones were sequenced by immunoSEQ multiplex PCR, and TCRdb holds only the in-frame ones, with some missing. The sample shows tens of thousands of clones, about four fifths of them seen only once. The sequencing here drew on blood, taken after dendritic cell vaccination. The receptors derive from a human donor with glioblastoma. Each CDR3 is given without its conserved first and last residue.

J	V	length	CDR3
TRBJ1-2	TRBV4-2	12	ASSQPRQEHGYT
TRBJ1-5	TRBV6-6	11	ASQTEFNQPQH
TRBJ1-1	TRBV5-5	11	ASSPVDSTEAF
TRBJ1-3	TRBV7-2	13	ASSLGGGPGNTIY
TRBJ2-7	TRBV19	12	ASKNSDSSYEQY
TRBJ1-6	TRBV27	12	ASSPGQGTSPLH
TRBJ2-2	TRBV4-1	13	ASSQDLRGTGELF
TRBJ2-3	TRBV18	12	ASSLEGASDTQY
TRBJ1-4	TRBV6-6	13	ASSDRTGHNEKLF
TRBJ2-1	TRBV25-1	13	ASSYPGQGVNEQF
TRBJ1-5	TRBV7-2	14	ASSLRGGYSNQPQH
TRBJ2-3	TRBV29-1	11	SVDQGPADTQY
TRBJ1-2	TRBV5-4	10	ASSQQGNGYT
TRBJ2-3	TRBV2	11	ASWGGLTDTQY
TRBJ1-4	TRBV6-1	13	ASSVMTGEVEKLF
TRBJ2-7	TRBV18	10	ASSPSSYEQY
TRBJ1-5	TRBV2	16	ASSVGPRQGMNNQPQH
TRBJ2-3	TRBV7-3	13	ASSLSPTSTDTQY
TRBJ2-3	TRBV7-8	14	ASSGTAGGPRDTQY
TRBJ1-1	TRBV7-6	11	ASSPTLFPEAF
TRBJ1-1	TRBV7-9	9	ASSLQVVAF
TRBJ2-2	TRBV12-5	18	ASGLIRKDSLKPNTGELF
TRBJ2-1	TRBV7-6	13	ASSSPGQGVNEQF
TRBJ1-2	TRBV19	11	ASSIPGTYGYT
TRBJ1-1	TRBV4-1	13	ASSLIWTGSTEAF
TRBJ1-2	TRBV29-1	10	SVPRTGNGYT
TRBJ1-1	TRBV7-8	11	ASSPTQGTEAF
TRBJ2-7	TRBV19	12	ASSRNGGDYEQY
TRBJ2-3	TRBV7-3	14	ASSLNSGGATDTQY